These T cell receptor beta chains were read from a single sample in a study of blood T cells in healthy people across ages. TCRdb independently ran MiXCR on the 5' RACE reads; one entry per CDR3 protein. Of fewer than 1,200,000 distinct CDR3 sequences in the sample, approximately 25% were seen once. These data were also filed under a second study, of T cells of mothers and their children.

The material sequenced was blood. These TCRs come from a girl aged 2 to 10 in good health. CDR3s include the opening cysteine and the closing phenylalanine or tryptophan. The order of the fields is J gene, CDR3 length, D gene, V gene, clone size, CDR3 DNA, CDR3 protein. The D gene is left open where the match is weak. For some rows the clone size is stated as once, few or many, or as a class when expanded; others skip it.

>TRBJ1-1|16|NA|TRBV21-1|few
TGTGCCAGCAGCAATCGAATTAAGACCGTGAACACTGAAGCTTTCTTT
CASSNRIKTVNTEAFF
>TRBJ2-3|13|TRBD2|TRBV20-1|NA
TGCAGTGCTAGAGCGGGAGGGGAAGATACGCAGTATTTT
CSARAGGEDTQYF
>TRBJ1-6|15|TRBD1|TRBV9|NA
TGTGCCAGCAGCGTAGGCCCGGACAGGGATTCACCCCTCCACTTT
CASSVGPDRDSPLHF
>TRBJ2-1|13|NA|TRBV5-6|few
TGTGCCAGCAGCTCGTCACGGACCCTTGGGCAGTTCTTC
CASSSSRTLGQFF
>TRBJ2-1|10|NA|TRBV29-1|NA
TGCAGCGTCTTTGGCAATGAGCAGTTCTTC
CSVFGNEQFF
>TRBJ1-2|15|TRBD1|TRBV7-9|NA
TGTGCCAGCAGCGTCCCCGAGTCAGGGGGCTTTGGCTACACCTTC
CASSVPESGGFGYTF
>TRBJ1-1|15|NA|TRBV4-3|once
TGCGCCAGCAGCCAAGGGGGGGTAATGAACACTGAAGCTTTCTTT
CASSQGGVMNTEAFF
>TRBJ2-1|16|TRBD2|TRBV7-9|few
TGTGCCAGCAGCCCCCGGCGGGGGGGATTCTACAATGAGCAGTTCTTC
CASSPRRGGFYNEQFF
>TRBJ2-5|15|NA|TRBV28|NA
TGTGCCAGCAGGCGACAGCCTAGGATCCGGGAGACCCAGTACTTC
CASRRQPRIRETQYF
>TRBJ2-5|14|NA|TRBV6-4|few
TGTGCCAGCAGTGAAGGTCCGGGGATCGGGGAGCAGTACTTC
CASSEGPGIGEQYF
>TRBJ2-5|14|NA|TRBV28|NA
TGTGCCAGCAGCCCCAGTGACGTCGCGGAGACCCAGTACTTC
CASSPSDVAETQYF
>TRBJ2-3|17|TRBD2|TRBV11-2|NA
TGTGCCAGCAGCTGGGGGGGGCTAGCGGGTAGCACAGATACGCAGTATTTT
CASSWGGLAGSTDTQYF
>TRBJ2-1|14|NA|TRBV20-1|NA
TGCAGTGCTAGAGATCACCTAGCTCTGAATGAGCAGTTCTTC
CSARDHLALNEQFF
>TRBJ2-5|14|NA|TRBV5-6|few
TGTGCCAGCAGCTTGGGGCGATCGAAGGGGACCCAGTACTTC
CASSLGRSKGTQYF
>TRBJ2-3|17|NA|TRBV14|few
TGTGCCAGCAGCCAAGGGGTCCCCGGACAGCCCACAGATACGCAGTATTTT
CASSQGVPGQPTDTQYF
>TRBJ1-5|14|NA|TRBV2|NA
TGTGCCAGCAGTAAGGACAGCCGCAATCAGCCCCAGCATTTT
CASSKDSRNQPQHF
>TRBJ2-7|14|TRBD2|TRBV27|NA
TGTGCCAGCAGGGACAACGCGGGGGCCTACGAGCAGTACTTC
CASRDNAGAYEQYF
>TRBJ2-5|16|NA|TRBV20-1|NA
TGCAGTGCCCCGAGACGTGCCGGAGGCCAAAAAGAGACCCAGTACTTC
CSAPRRAGGQKETQYF
>TRBJ2-2|13|TRBD2|TRBV20-1|few
TGCAGTGCTAGGACTAGCGGACCCGGGGAGCTGTTTTTT
CSARTSGPGELFF
>TRBJ2-5|16|NA|TRBV7-3|few
TGTGCCAGCAGCTTGTTAGGGCCTACGTACCAAGAGACCCAGTACTTC
CASSLLGPTYQETQYF
>TRBJ2-7|14|NA|TRBV18|NA
TGTGCCAGCTCACCACCGGAAGAGTCCTACGAGCAGTACTTC
CASSPPEESYEQYF
>TRBJ2-3|15|NA|TRBV4-1|NA
TGCGCCAGCAGCCAAGAAAGCATAAGTACAGATACGCAGTATTTT
CASSQESISTDTQYF
>TRBJ1-3|16|NA|TRBV7-8|few
TGTGCCAGCAGCTTAGTATTTCAAGGGGACGGAAACACCATATATTTT
CASSLVFQGDGNTIYF
>TRBJ2-1|15|NA|TRBV24-1|NA
TGTGCTACCAGTGATTGGGTAGGGGTTCACAATGAGCAGTTCTTC
CATSDWVGVHNEQFF
>TRBJ1-1|11|NA|TRBV2|few
TGTGCCAGCAAGGATTTCATTGAAGCTTTCTTT
CASKDFIEAFF
>TRBJ1-5|14|NA|TRBV7-2|NA
TGTGCCAGCAGTAAAGAAACGGACGCACGAGGCCAGCATTTT
CASSKETDARGQHF
>TRBJ2-4|17|NA|TRBV3-1|NA
TGTGCCAGCAGCCAAGATCTAGGGACCACGCCAGGGAACATTCAGTACTTC
CASSQDLGTTPGNIQYF
>TRBJ2-1|15|TRBD2|TRBV20-1|NA
TGCAGTGCTTTGGGGTTTAGCGGGAGTAGAGATGAGCAGTTCTTC
CSALGFSGSRDEQFF
>TRBJ2-1|15|TRBD2|TRBV2|NA
TGTGCCAGCAGGACAGCGGGGGGGCTTTTGCATGAGCAGTTCTTC
CASRTAGGLLHEQFF
>TRBJ1-2|16|NA|TRBV25-1|NA
TGTGCCAGCAGTGAACTAGAAACAGACTATTCCTATGGCTACACCTTC
CASSELETDYSYGYTF
>TRBJ1-1|14|NA|TRBV27|few
TGTGCCAGCAGTTTATATGGGGCTAACACTGAAGCTTTCTTT
CASSLYGANTEAFF